This TCR beta chain is from a study of shared clonotypes between healthy human individuals (dated by TCRdb to about 2020). For the wider study: A few men and two women, aged 18 to 49 years, made up the cohort. Each donor's leukapheresis produced roughly between roughly 0.85 and 10 billion PBMCs. To increase sequencing depth and limit assay-specific biases, different laboratories used diverse techniques to prepare libraries and sequence TCR repertoires. For each donor, three plates each were used for CD4 naive and CD4 memory, two plates were used for CD8 naive, and one plate was used for CD8 memory. To estimate repertoire size and how much clonotypes are shared between individuals, the study performed deep sequencing of blood TCR repertoires from roughly five healthy adults. The paper as a whole reports these results and caveats: Sampling was limited to blood, and TCR repertoires in tissue likely differ from TCR repertoires in blood. Sharing across several donors was observed for around 5% of naive CD4, less than 4% of naive CD8, 2% to 2.5% of memory CD4, and less than 0.45% of memory CD8 clonotypes. Based on pairwise subsampling, the degree of clonotype sharing among donors was expected to be affected by sequencing depth. The small number of donors limited the genetic and exposure-history diversity represented. Clonotypes shared by all four sorted-subset donors showed higher generation probabilities than non-shared clonotypes. Naive subsets generally had larger estimated clonotype richness than memory subsets. Incomplete sequencing was indicated by rarefaction of sorted-subset datasets, despite the large sequencing depth.

Healthy HIV-negative adults with no recently reported acute infections or vaccinations were included as donors. Only Caucasian adults living in Nashville, Tennessee, USA were represented among the donors. CD4+ T cells were enriched by magnetic negative selection; naive cells were then positively selected on CD45RA, and the negative fraction formed the memory subset. After blood collection by leukapheresis, PBMCs were isolated using Ficoll-Histopaque density gradient centrifugation and then cryopreserved in the vapor phase of liquid nitrogen. Analytical flow cytometry was used to check the purity and quantity of every magnetically sorted T cell population. Each sorted fraction had its genomic DNA isolated and then quantified by UV absorbance on a Nanodrop 2000c. Of note for this clone: The specificity of this receptor is unknown. No per-base quality is available; no much larger clone lies one base away. Distinct nucleotide sequences in the sample also encode this CDR3.

The germline ends are 5 bases apart after V is trimmed by 5 bases and J by 1 base. From the germline V gene, CDR1 is KGHSH and CDR2 is LQKENI. The CDR3 has 12 amino acids, counting the end cysteine and phenylalanine. This entry keeps only the CDR3 DNA: 36 bases, framed from base 1. TCR CDR3 regions were amplified from genomic DNA by multiplex PCR using the deep immunoSEQ assay. Extracted genomic DNA from each cell subset was distributed evenly across all wells of several immunoSEQ 96-well plates, and each plate was treated as a replicate. For sorted subsets, each replicate PCR was loaded with around 200 ng genomic DNA, equivalent to 25,000 to 30,000 T cell genomes. The purified libraries were quantified using a Qubit 3.0 fluorometer, sized with a Bioanalyzer 2100, and then quantified again using the KAPA Library Quantification kit. A separate single-read 150-cycle Illumina NextSeq 550 flow cell was used to sequence each immunoSEQ 96-well plate. Turning to the authors' computational methods: Because only junctional sequences without quality scores were contained in the immunoSEQ output, filtering matching that applied to full-length reads could not be performed. Sequences were annotated with PyIR, a Python wrapper for IgBLAST v1.9, using IMGT germline references to assign V/J genes and CDR3. Reads were removed for weak V/J assignments (E-value above 1e-6), missing CDR3, stop codons, out-of-frame junctions, or ambiguous translated residues. V3J clonotypes were defined as sequences sharing the same inferred V gene, J gene, and CDR3 amino acid sequence. To compute the percentage overlap between repertoires, the number of shared unique clonotypes was divided by the size of the smaller repertoire. Three approaches were used to assess repertoire richness: RTK rarefaction, the Chao1 estimator, and Recon v2.1 estimates of unobserved clonotypes. For all TCRbeta clonotypes obtained by the gDNA method from a few donors, generation probabilities were computed with OLGA. TCRdb mirrors the immuneACCESS table, restricted to in-frame sequences. Some clones are absent from its copies; in checked studies, under half trace to an unresolved V gene, and the reason for the others is unknown. The V and J calls and clone size come from that table; D and trimming were worked out from the DNA. This sample gives 1 million to 1.2 million clones in total; approximately 80% of them show up just once. The ten most abundant clones make up about 0.89% of the sample.

Sequenced sample: memory CD4+ T cells from PBMCs. Read against the paper, the sample's cell subset or site label means: CD45RA-negative fraction. The V and J segments used are TRBV18 and TRBJ2-5, with the D gene not confidently named. The receptor was isolated from a man younger than 35 in good health. Some clones in this sample may be carry-over from other donors' samples. The DNA sequence reads TGTGCCAGCTCAAAAGGCCAAGAGACCCAGTACTTC. Translated, this gives CASSKGQETQYF.